This entry lists 28 T cell receptor beta chains sequenced from one sample in a study of graft-versus-host responses after intestinal transplantation. Using immunoSEQ multiplex PCR, the repertoire was profiled, and TCRdb retains in-frame clones only, with some absent. The repertoire includes approximately 70,000 clones, around 82% of them detected once, and approximately 0.39% sits in the top ten. For these receptors, no antigen is known. This specimen was unstimulated CD4+ T cells sorted from spleen or lymph node cells, taken before transplant. These receptors were taken from a human donor who was the organ donor for an intestinal transplant.

The chain couples TRBV6-7 to TRBJ2-7; 9 nucleotides line up with TRBD1. TRBV6-7 is an ORF, and what it does is uncertain. This CDR3 spans 12 amino acids. The DNA for the CDR3 is TGTGCCATCCCGGGACAGGGTCCGCCTAAATCGGTC. Translating it yields CAIPGQGPPKSV.

This rearrangement joins TRBV5-4 to TRBJ2-3, with D possibly TRBD1 on 6 matching bases. V was clipped by 1 base and J by 2 bases, with 11 bases between them. The CDR3 is 15 amino acids. The V gene's germline CDR1 is SGHNT and CDR2 YYREEE (reference sequence). The CDR3 sequence: CASSLRQGPTDTQYF. CDR3 nucleotides: TGTGCCAGCAGCTTGCGTCAGGGGCCCACAGATACGCAGTATTTT.

The chain combines TRBV7-2 with TRBJ2-2; maybe TRBD1 (6 bases). V shed 4 bases and J shed 4 bases, with 10 bases lying between them. Germline CDR1 reads SGHTA; CDR2 reads FQGNSA. This CDR3 is built from 14 residues. CDR3 nucleotide sequence: TGTGCCAGCAGCTCCGGACAGCTCACCGGGGAGCTGTTTTTT. It specifies CASSSGQLTGELFF.

CDR3 loop: CASKSSTASYEQYV. DNA for the CDR3: TGTGCCAGCAAATCTAGCACGGCGTCCTACGAGCAGTACGTC. The V and J genes are TRBV6-6 and TRBJ2-7; TRBD2 is a possible D gene (5 bases). Germline assignment: CDR1 MNHNY and CDR2 SVGAGI (reference sequence). V lost 7 bases to trimming and J lost 1 base, with 14 bases between them. This CDR3 region has 14 residues.

V is TRBV6-5 and J is TRBJ2-5, with 8 bases lining up with TRBD2. CDR1 and CDR2 (germline): MNHEY, SVGAGI. CDR3 size: 16 residues. The J segment lost 5 bases and the V segment lost 2 bases, leaving 10 bases of the junction unmatched. CDR3 DNA: TGTGCCAGCAGTTACGGGGCGGGGGGCGCGCTGGAGACCCAGTACTTC. Residues: CASSYGAGGALETQYF.

J is TRBJ1-2 and V is TRBV4-1; the match to TRBD1 covers 9 bases. Germline trimming cut 0 bases from V and 5 bases from J; bases unmatched to any gene: 4. Germline V gene sequence: CDR1 MGHRA, CDR2 YSYEKL. This CDR3 region has 15 residues. CDR3 DNA: TGCGCCAGCAGCCAAGATCCCGGGACAGGGTATGGCTACACCTTC. It codes for CASSQDPGTGYGYTF.

The chain employs TRBV7-9 and TRBJ2-5, with 7 bases lining up with TRBD1. The length of the CDR3 is 14 residues. Unmatched junction bases numbered 8, after V lost 8 bases and J lost 2 bases. CDR1 and CDR2 (germline): SEHNR, FQNEAQ (reference sequence). The CDR3 loop reads CASGTEGSQETQYF. DNA of the CDR3: TGTGCCAGCGGGACAGAAGGATCACAAGAGACCCAGTACTTC.

This clone appeared once. V and J are TRBV7-2 and TRBJ2-3, with D maybe TRBD2 (7 bases). Germline V gene sequence: CDR1 SGHTA, CDR2 FQGNSA. The CDR3 totals 15 residues. V dropped 6 bases and J dropped 1 base, with 14 bases sitting between them. The CDR3 region has the DNA TGTGCCAGCAGTGAATGGGGGGGCCGCACAGATACGCAGTATTTT. Encoded protein: CASSEWGGRTDTQYF.

The rearrangement uses TRBV6-4 and TRBJ1-1; D not resolved. Trimming pared 4 bases from V and 5 bases from J, leaving 20 bases between. Germline V gives CDR1 MRHNA, CDR2 SNTAGT. The CDR3 is 16 residues long. Written as DNA, the CDR3 is TGTGCCAGCAGTGTTATTGACCGGGGAGGAATAACTGAAGCTTTCTTT. It is translated as CASSVIDRGGITEAFF.

The chain is built from TRBV6-5 and TRBJ1-3, with D perhaps matching TRBD1 (6 bases). Germline V CDR1 and CDR2: MNHEY, SVGAGI. The CDR3 sequence is 15 residues long. Trimming left V 0 bases short and J 0 bases short, with 6 bases between. In DNA, the CDR3 is TGTGCCAGCAGTTACTCGACAGGCTCTGGAAACACCATATATTTT. This encodes CASSYSTGSGNTIYF.

This chain joins TRBV5-1 and TRBJ2-3; the D is unclear. The germline gives CDR1 SGHRS, CDR2 YFSETQ. Trimming took off 2 bases at V and 4 bases at J, with 11 bases between the two ends. This CDR3 is 14 amino acids long. The CDR3 is CASSLSVESDTQYF. CDR3 nucleotide sequence: TGCGCCAGCAGCTTATCCGTTGAGTCAGATACGCAGTATTTT.

The V gene is TRBV5-1, the J gene TRBJ1-4; a possible D gene is TRBD1 (5 bases). From germline, CDR1 is SGHRS and CDR2 YFSETQ. V lost 4 bases and J lost 7, with 17 bases in between. The CDR3 is 15 amino acids. In nucleotides, the CDR3 is TGCGCCAGCAGCGGACCCAGGGTGAGTGGTGAAAAACTGTTTTTT. This encodes CASSGPRVSGEKLFF.

The chain couples TRBV30 to TRBJ2-4, with TRBD2 identical over 7 bases. The CDR3 has 12 amino acids. The germline CDR1 and CDR2 sequences are GTSNPN and SVGIG (reference sequence). J lost 6 bases, V lost 5 bases, and 4 bases had no gene match. This CDR3 is CAWASGGNIQYF. As DNA, the CDR3 is TGTGCCTGGGCCTCGGGGGGAAACATTCAGTACTTC.

This chain uses TRBV5-1 with TRBJ2-2, with 12 bases identical to TRBD2. Looked up from germline, CDR1 is SGHRS and CDR2 is YFSETQ. With 7 bases clipped from V and 4 bases from J, the junction kept 2 bases outside the gene matches. The CDR3 has 14 amino acids. CDR3 protein: CASGGLAGTGELFF. The CDR3 coding sequence is TGCGCCAGCGGGGGACTAGCGGGCACCGGGGAGCTGTTTTTT.

The chain couples TRBV15 to TRBJ2-3; D is unclear. This CDR3 spans 14 amino acids. Germline V gene data show CDR1 as LNHNV and CDR2 as YYDKDF (reference sequence). Trimming took off 3 bases at V and 4 bases at J, with 11 bases between the two ends. DNA of the CDR3: TGTGCCACCAGCAGTCCACGGTCGGCAGATACGCAGTATTTT. Its protein is CATSSPRSADTQYF.

The V gene is TRBV7-2, the J gene TRBJ1-1; D gene ambiguous. Germline CDR1 SGHTA, CDR2 FQGNSA. Trimming removed 2 bases at V and 3 bases at J, with 10 bases between. This CDR3 has 14 amino acids. The CDR3 protein is CASSLTGRDTEAFF. Here the CDR3 DNA reads TGTGCCAGCAGCTTAACCGGGAGGGACACTGAAGCTTTCTTT. The full variable domain, its missing parts supplied by reference TRBV7-2 and TRBJ1-1, is GAGVSQSPSNKVTEKGKDVELRCDPISGHTALYWYRQSLGQGLEFLIYFQGNSAPDKSGLPSDRFSAERTGGSVSTLTIQRTQQEDSAVYLCASSLTGRDTEAFFGQGTRLTVV.

The chain has TRBV6-6 and TRBJ1-1; 9 bases are a match to TRBD1. This CDR3 has 14 amino acids. V shed 7 bases, J shed 2 bases, and the junction held 5 bases outside the gene matches. CDR1 is MNHNY and CDR2 is SVGAGI in the germline V gene (reference sequence). The DNA of the CDR3 is TGTGCCAGCATCCTAACAGGGGGCAACACTGAAGCTTTCTTT. Translating gives CASILTGGNTEAFF.

The V call is TRBV10-3, the J call TRBJ2-7, with D possibly being TRBD2 (6 bases). Germline loops: CDR1 ENHRY, CDR2 SYGVKD. Trimming cost V 8 bases and J 6 bases, with 17 bases left between them. This CDR3 is built from 13 residues. The CDR3 DNA sequence: TGTGCCATCGGCACGACTAGGATCTCCGAGCAGTACGTC. This translates into CAIGTTRISEQYV.

The chain couples TRBV6-6 to TRBJ1-5, with D uncertain. V was pared by 5 bases and J by 0 bases, with 14 bases between. The germline CDR1 and CDR2 sequences are MNHNY and SVGAGI (reference sequence). The CDR3 contains 16 residues. The CDR3 sequence is CASSGLIGVSNQPQHF. DNA of the CDR3: TGTGCCAGCAGTGGGTTAATCGGGGTTAGCAATCAGCCCCAGCATTTT.

The CDR3 region is CASLTDSSFYGYTF. CDR3 sequence (DNA): TGTGCCAGCTTGACGGACAGTTCCTTTTATGGCTACACCTTC. The chain carries TRBV6-5 and TRBJ1-2, with D possibly TRBD1 on 6 matching bases. Trimming removed 8 bases from V and 5 bases from J, with 18 bases in between. The CDR3 is 14 residues long. Germline CDR1 is MNHEY and CDR2 is SVGAGI.

The chain joins TRBV19 to TRBJ1-4; D is uncertain. The CDR3 is made up of 14 amino acids. Trimming removed 7 bases at V and 8 bases at J, with 17 bases between. CDR1 and CDR2 (germline): LNHDA, SQIVND (reference sequence). The CDR3 here is CASTPVRADEKLFF. The CDR3 coding sequence is TGTGCCAGTACCCCTGTGCGGGCGGACGAAAAACTGTTTTTT.

This clone was detected a few times. The chain has TRBV18 and TRBJ1-4; D is possibly TRBD1 (5 bases). The CDR3 runs to 18 residues. V lost 0 bases and J lost 5, with 19 bases in between. Germline values: CDR1 KGHSH, CDR2 LQKENI. CDR3 sequence (DNA): TGTGCCAGCTCACCACCGGGGCTTAGGCGAGCTGAGAATGAAAAACTGTTTTTT. Translating it yields CASSPPGLRRAENEKLFF.

This clone appeared once. The V and J genes are TRBV5-1 and TRBJ2-1; tentatively, D is TRBD2 (5 bases). This CDR3 contains 15 residues. CDR1 SGHRS and CDR2 YFSETQ come from the germline V gene. V lost 0 bases, J lost 0 bases, and 7 bases lay in between. In nucleotides, the CDR3 is TGCGCCAGCAGCTTGGGGACTCCCTCCTACAATGAGCAGTTCTTC. Translating gives CASSLGTPSYNEQFF.

The genes are TRBV28 and TRBJ1-3; D may be TRBD1 (5 bases). Trimming removed 6 bases at V and 3 bases at J, with 12 bases between. The CDR3 covers 14 residues. Looked up from germline, CDR1 is MDHEN and CDR2 is SYDVKM. The CDR3 DNA reads TGTGCCAGCAGGGTACAGGATATTGGAAACACCATATATTTT. Protein sequence: CASRVQDIGNTIYF.

The chain employs TRBV4-1 and TRBJ2-1; 9 bases align to TRBD1. CDR1 and CDR2 from the germline V gene are MGHRA and YSYEKL. After removal of 0 bases from V and 4 bases from J, the junction contained 1 base not matched to a gene. The CDR3 is 15 amino acids. CDR3 residues: CASSQEGTGYNEQFF. CDR3 DNA sequence: TGCGCCAGCAGCCAAGAAGGGACAGGGTACAATGAGCAGTTCTTC.

V is TRBV28 and J is TRBJ1-5, with D uncertain. The CDR3 consists of 12 residues. Trimming left V 4 bases short and J 5 bases short, with 6 bases between. Germline loops: CDR1 MDHEN, CDR2 SYDVKM. CDR3 sequence reads: CASSSTDQPQHF. The CDR3 DNA sequence: TGTGCCAGCAGTTCAACAGATCAGCCCCAGCATTTT.

This clone was observed a few times. The chain has TRBV28 and TRBJ2-6; D is uncertain. CDR1 is MDHEN and CDR2 is SYDVKM in the germline V gene. The CDR3 sequence is 18 residues long. V gave up 6 bases and J gave up 4 bases, with 22 bases separating them. CDR3 DNA sequence: TGTGCCAGCAGAAAGGAGTTATCGAACTCGCGGGGGGCCAACGTCCTGACTTTC. Protein: CASRKELSNSRGANVLTF.

V gene TRBV28 combines with J gene TRBJ1-5; tentatively, D is TRBD1 (5 bases). Germline CDR1 and CDR2: MDHEN and SYDVKM. There are 16 residues in the CDR3. Trimming took 2 bases from V and 1 from J, leaving 12 bases between them. The CDR3 sequence is CASSLRGGWSNQPQHF. CDR3 DNA: TGTGCCAGCAGTTTACGCGGGGGATGGAGCAATCAGCCCCAGCATTTT.